This TCR beta chain was captured in a study of post-analysis software for immune sequencing data. In the study overall: Secondary progressive, relapsing-remitting and progressive-relapsing multiple sclerosis were among the included disease courses.

The CDR3 has 15 amino acids. With V trimmed by 2 bases and J by 6 bases, 7 bases remained unmatched. Germline CDR1 SGHTA, CDR2 FQGTGA. The TCR beta cDNA libraries carried unique molecular identifiers. cDNA molecules numbering about 490,000 came from approximately 0.91 to 9.4 million T cells. TCRdb redid the calling of the PCR reads with MiXCR, one entry per CDR3 protein. This sample has about 620,000 distinct CDR3 sequences, with roughly 47% found just once. For this clonotype: Its specificity is not known.

Study-wide findings and caveats: Included in a set of about five TRBV segments more frequent in patients than controls were TRBV5-6, TRBV5-1 and TRBV20-1. Compared against controls, patients with multiple sclerosis displayed significantly lower normalized Chao1 diversity. Batch-matched samples strongly co-clustered by F measure.

The sequence was collected from a girl between 5 and 17 years old with multiple sclerosis. The J gene is TRBJ2-3, the V gene TRBV7-3; 8 bases match TRBD2. The sequenced sample was blood. This CDR3 reads CASSLQSGGMDTQYF. As DNA, the CDR3 is TGTGCCAGCAGCTTACAGAGCGGGGGAATGGATACGCAGTATTTT.